The source of this TCR beta chain is a study of OX40 agonist ivuxolimab in advanced cancers. Study-wide context: All patients had ivuxolimab intravenously every 2 weeks at 0.01 to 10 mg/kg. Therapy given before enrollment (anti-PD-1, anti-PD-L1 or anti-CTLA-4) was allowed, and 40% to 45% had some. Study-wide results and caveats: Expanded peripheral T cells had an undetermined antigen specificity.

If patients had autoimmune disease history or systemic immunosuppression, they were excluded. On this clone itself: The antigen remains undetermined.

The CDR3 has 17 amino acids. The V end was cut by 6 bases, the J end by 1 base, with 19 bases between. Looked up from germline, CDR1 is SGDLS and CDR2 is YYNGEE. Measured with immunoSEQ multiplex PCR; TCRdb has only the in-frame clones, and not every one. The table shows about 86,000 clones, with 87% occurring only once. Sequences were derived from CD4+ or CD8+ T cells sorted from blood, sampled in a trial of the OX40 agonist ivuxolimab. The J gene is TRBJ2-2, the V gene TRBV9; TRBD1 is a possible D gene (7 bases). The source of this sequence is an adult with an advanced solid tumor such as melanoma, head and neck, liver or kidney cancer. CDR3 residues: CASTTRGAFVNTGELFF. The CDR3 coding sequence is TGTGCCAGCACCACCAGGGGGGCGTTCGTGAACACCGGGGAGCTGTTTTTT.